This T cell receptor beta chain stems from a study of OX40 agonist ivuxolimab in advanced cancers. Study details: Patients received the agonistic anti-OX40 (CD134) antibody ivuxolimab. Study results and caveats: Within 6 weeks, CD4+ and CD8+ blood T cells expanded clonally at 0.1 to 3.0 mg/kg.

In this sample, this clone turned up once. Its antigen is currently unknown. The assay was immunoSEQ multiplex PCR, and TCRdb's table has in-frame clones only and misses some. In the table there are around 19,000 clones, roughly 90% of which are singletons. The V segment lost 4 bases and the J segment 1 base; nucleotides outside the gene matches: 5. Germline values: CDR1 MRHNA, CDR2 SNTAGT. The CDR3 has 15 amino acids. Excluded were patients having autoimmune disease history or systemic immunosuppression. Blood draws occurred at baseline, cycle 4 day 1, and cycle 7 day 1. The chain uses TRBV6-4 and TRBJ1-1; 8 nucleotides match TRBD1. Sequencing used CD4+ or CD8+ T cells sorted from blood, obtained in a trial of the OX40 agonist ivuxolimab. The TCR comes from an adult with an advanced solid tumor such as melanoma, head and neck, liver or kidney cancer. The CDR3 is CASSATGGGNTEAFF. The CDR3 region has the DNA TGTGCCAGCAGTGCAACAGGGGGTGGGAACACTGAAGCTTTCTTT.